This T cell receptor beta chain was captured in a study of CD8 T cells in Susac syndrome. In germline, CDR1 is SGHDT, CDR2 YYEEEE. The CDR3 is made up of 14 amino acids. V lost 2 bases to trimming and J lost 0 bases, with 9 bases between them. The RNA, 0.5 to 1 ug, was put through reverse transcription using random hexamers. Across 54 Vbeta and 13 Jbeta, TCR beta CDR3 was amplified with immunoSEQ multiplex PCR. TCRdb re-derived calls from the immunoSEQ multiplex PCR reads in MiXCR, one entry per CDR3 protein. The repertoire holds about 180,000 distinct CDR3 sequences, nearly 97% seen once, with around 0.093% in the top ten.

The sequenced material came from CD4+ T cells from PBMCs. This clonotype was sampled from a human donor with multiple sclerosis. The gene calls are TRBV5-6 and TRBJ2-7; no clear D. CDR3 in DNA: TGTGCCAGCAGCTTAAAGCCATCCTCCTACGAGCAGTACTTC. Residues: CASSLKPSSYEQYF.